This T cell receptor (beta chain) was identified in a study of cytomegalovirus exposure and HLA in healthy donors. Study overall: The approximately 720 first-cohort repertoires and the approximately 110 validation repertoires shared the same platform, a later analysis reported. Study-wide findings and caveats: Specificity of three CMV-associated chains for CMV antigens was verified in vitro. Clusters of TCRs from the first cohort tended to co-occur in the roughly 120 validation repertoires (as a later analysis found).

The donors were members of the validation cohort, which comprised roughly 120 subjects and was separate from the first cohort of roughly 700 subjects. Per germline, CDR1 PRHDT and CDR2 FYEKMQ (reference sequence). The CDR3 spans 15 residues. J lost 1 base, V lost 5 bases, and 7 bases had no gene match. Sequencing used immunoSEQ multiplex PCR; TCRdb keeps in-frame clones, though not all of them. The sample records fewer than 150,000 clones, 88% being singletons. Judged by abundance, this clone is medium-sized (0.01 to 0.1%). Its cognate antigen is unknown. The sequenced sample consisted of PBMCs. The rearrangement links TRBV13 to TRBJ2-5, with 7 bases aligning to TRBD2. This clonotype was obtained from a man between 25 and 39 years old in good health and CMV-seronegative. The chain's CDR3 is CASSRKGGSQETQYF. The CDR3, as DNA: TGTGCCAGCAGCCGCAAGGGAGGGAGCCAAGAGACCCAGTACTTC.